This TCR beta chain was documented in a study of PD-1 blockade in classical Hodgkin lymphoma. At the level of the study: Patients were administered nivolumab (3 mg/kg intravenously) every 2 weeks. General study results and limits: It was CD4+ TCR diversity, not CD8+, that rose significantly by C4D1. Exclusion covered patients beginning nivolumab under 1 year post-ASCT. Differences between repertoires have undefined causes, possibly disease activity or prior therapy.

Clones were read by immunoSEQ multiplex PCR, and TCRdb kept only the in-frame ones, dropping some. The sample consists of about 34,000 clones, just over 75% of them appearing once. About this clone: The antigen is undetermined.

Each of the patients experienced relapse following autologous stem cell transplantation, and their brentuximab vedotin exposure differed. The source is a human donor with classical Hodgkin lymphoma. The sequenced sample was peripheral blood mononuclear cells (PBMCs), obtained before the second cycle of nivolumab.

This CDR3 is CASSPGGSGFAYEQYF. The CDR3 DNA reads as TGTGCCAGCAGCCCTGGGGGTAGCGGGTTTGCCTACGAGCAGTACTTC. This chain joins TRBV5-4 and TRBJ2-7; 7 bases fit TRBD2. The germline V gene has CDR1 SGHNT and CDR2 YYREEE (reference sequence). The CDR3 has 16 amino acids. With V trimmed by 4 bases and J by 2 bases, 12 bases remained unmatched.